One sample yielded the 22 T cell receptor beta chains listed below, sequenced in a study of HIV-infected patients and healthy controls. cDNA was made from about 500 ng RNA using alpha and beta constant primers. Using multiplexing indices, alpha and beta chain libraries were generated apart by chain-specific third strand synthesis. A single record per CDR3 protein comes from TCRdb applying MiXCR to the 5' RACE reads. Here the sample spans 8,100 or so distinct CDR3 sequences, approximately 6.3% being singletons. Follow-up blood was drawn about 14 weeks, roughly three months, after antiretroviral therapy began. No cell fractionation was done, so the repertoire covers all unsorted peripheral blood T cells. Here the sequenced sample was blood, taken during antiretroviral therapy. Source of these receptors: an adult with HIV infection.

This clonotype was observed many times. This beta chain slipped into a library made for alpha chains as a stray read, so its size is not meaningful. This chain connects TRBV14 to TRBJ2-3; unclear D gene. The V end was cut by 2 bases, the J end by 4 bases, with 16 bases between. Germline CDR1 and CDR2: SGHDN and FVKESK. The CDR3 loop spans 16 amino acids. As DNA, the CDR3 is TGTGCCAGCAGCCAAAGATACGGGTATTCGGCAGATACGCAGTATTTT. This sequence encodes CASSQRYGYSADTQYF.

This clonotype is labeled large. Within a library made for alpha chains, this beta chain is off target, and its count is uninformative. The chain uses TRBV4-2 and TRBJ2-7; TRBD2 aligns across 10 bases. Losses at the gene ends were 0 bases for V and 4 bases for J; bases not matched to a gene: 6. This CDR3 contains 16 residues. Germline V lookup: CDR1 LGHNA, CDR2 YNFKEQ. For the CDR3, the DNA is TGTGCCAGCAGCCAAGATCGAGGGACTAGCGCTTACGAGCAGTACTTC. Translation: CASSQDRGTSAYEQYF.

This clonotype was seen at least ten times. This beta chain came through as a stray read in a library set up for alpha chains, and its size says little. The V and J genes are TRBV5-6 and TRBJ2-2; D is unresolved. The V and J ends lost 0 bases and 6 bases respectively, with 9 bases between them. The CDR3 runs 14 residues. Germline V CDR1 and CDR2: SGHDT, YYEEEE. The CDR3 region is CASSLVESPGELFF. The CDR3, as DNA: TGTGCCAGCAGCTTGGTGGAGTCCCCCGGGGAGCTGTTTTTT.

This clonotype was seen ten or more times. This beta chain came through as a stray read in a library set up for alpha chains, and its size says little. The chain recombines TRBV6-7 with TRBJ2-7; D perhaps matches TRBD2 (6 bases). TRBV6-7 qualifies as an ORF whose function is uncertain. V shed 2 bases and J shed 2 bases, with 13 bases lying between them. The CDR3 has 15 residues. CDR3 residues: CASSYEARETYEQYF. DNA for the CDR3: TGTGCCAGCAGTTACGAGGCCCGGGAGACCTACGAGCAGTACTTC.

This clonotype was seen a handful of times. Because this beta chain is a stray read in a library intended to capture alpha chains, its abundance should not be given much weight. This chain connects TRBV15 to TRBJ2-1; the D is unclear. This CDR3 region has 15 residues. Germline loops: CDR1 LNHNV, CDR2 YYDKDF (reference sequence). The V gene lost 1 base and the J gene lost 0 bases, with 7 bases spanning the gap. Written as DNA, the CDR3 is TGTGCCACCAGCAGAGGAACGGGCTCCTACAATGAGCAGTTCTTC. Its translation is CATSRGTGSYNEQFF.

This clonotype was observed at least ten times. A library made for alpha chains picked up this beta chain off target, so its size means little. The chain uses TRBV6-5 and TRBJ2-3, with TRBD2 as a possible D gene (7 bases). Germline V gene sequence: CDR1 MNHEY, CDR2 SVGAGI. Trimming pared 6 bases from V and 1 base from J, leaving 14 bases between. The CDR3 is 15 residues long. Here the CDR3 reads CASSRGGVGTDTQYF. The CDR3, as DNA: TGTGCCAGCAGCCGAGGGGGGGTCGGCACAGATACGCAGTATTTT.

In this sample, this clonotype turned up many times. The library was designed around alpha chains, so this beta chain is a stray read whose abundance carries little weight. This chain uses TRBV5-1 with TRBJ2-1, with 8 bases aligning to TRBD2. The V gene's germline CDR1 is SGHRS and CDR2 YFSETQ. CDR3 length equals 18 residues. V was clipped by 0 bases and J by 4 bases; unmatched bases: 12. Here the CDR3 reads CASSLEGLVILEYNEQFF. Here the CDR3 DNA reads TGCGCCAGCAGCTTGGAGGGACTAGTGATATTAGAATACAATGAGCAGTTCTTC.

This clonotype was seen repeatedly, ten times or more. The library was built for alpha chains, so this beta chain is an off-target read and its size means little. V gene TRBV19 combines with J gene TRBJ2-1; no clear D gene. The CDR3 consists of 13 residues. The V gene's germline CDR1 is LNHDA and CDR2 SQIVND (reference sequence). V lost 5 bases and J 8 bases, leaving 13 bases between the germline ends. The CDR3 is CASSSWYPDEQFF. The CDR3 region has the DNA TGTGCCAGTAGTTCCTGGTACCCTGATGAGCAGTTCTTC.

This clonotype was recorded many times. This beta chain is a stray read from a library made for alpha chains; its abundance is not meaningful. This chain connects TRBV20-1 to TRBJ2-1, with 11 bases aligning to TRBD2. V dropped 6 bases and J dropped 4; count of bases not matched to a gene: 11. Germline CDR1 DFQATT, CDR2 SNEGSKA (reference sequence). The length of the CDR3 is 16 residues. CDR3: CSAGRLAGGQYNEQFF. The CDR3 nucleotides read TGCAGTGCAGGGCGCCTAGCGGGAGGCCAATACAATGAGCAGTTCTTC.

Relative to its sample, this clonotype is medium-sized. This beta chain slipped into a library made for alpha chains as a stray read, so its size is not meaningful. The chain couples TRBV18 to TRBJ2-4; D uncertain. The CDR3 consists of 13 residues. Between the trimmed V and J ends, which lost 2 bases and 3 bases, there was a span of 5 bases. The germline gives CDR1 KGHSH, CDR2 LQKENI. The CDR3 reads CASSPNGKNIQYF. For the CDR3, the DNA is TGTGCCAGCTCACCAAACGGCAAAAACATTCAGTACTTC.

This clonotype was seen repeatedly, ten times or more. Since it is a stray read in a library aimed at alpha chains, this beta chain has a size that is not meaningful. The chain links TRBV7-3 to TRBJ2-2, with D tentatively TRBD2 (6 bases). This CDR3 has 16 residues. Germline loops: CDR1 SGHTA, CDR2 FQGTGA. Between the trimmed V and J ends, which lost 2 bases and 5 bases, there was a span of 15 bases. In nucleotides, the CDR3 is TGTGCCAGCAGCTTATATGGGGGAGGTGGTACCGGGGAGCTGTTTTTT. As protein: CASSLYGGGGTGELFF.

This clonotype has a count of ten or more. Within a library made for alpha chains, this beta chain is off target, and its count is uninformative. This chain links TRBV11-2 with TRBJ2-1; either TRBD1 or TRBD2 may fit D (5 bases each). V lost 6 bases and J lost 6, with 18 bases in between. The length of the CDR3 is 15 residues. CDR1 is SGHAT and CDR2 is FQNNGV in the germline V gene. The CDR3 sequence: CASSLGRTGRNEQFF. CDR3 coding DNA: TGTGCCAGCAGTCTAGGTCGGACGGGACGCAATGAGCAGTTCTTC.

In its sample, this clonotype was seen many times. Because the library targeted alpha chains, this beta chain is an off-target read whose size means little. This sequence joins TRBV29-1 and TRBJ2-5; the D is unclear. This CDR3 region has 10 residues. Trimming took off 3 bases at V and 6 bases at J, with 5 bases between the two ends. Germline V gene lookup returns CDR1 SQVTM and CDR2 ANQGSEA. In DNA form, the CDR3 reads TGCAGCGTTGATAGGAAGACCCAGTACTTC. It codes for CSVDRKTQYF.

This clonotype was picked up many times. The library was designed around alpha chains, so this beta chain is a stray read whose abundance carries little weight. CDR3 amino acids: CASSLRTGGTEAFF. CDR3 nucleotides: TGTGCCAGCAGCTTAAGAACCGGTGGGACTGAAGCTTTCTTT. This chain joins TRBV7-2 and TRBJ1-1; D gene uncertain. Germline V gene lookup returns CDR1 SGHTA and CDR2 FQGNSA. The CDR3 spans 14 residues. V dropped 2 bases and J dropped 5 bases, with 12 bases sitting between them.

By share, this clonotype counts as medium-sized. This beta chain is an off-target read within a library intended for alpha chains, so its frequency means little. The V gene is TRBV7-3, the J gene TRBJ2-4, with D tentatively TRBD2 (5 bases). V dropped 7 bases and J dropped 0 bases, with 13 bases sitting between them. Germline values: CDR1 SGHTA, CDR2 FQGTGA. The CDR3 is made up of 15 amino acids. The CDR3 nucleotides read TGTGCCAGCAATCGAGGGTTCTTAGCCAAAAACATTCAGTACTTC. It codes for CASNRGFLAKNIQYF. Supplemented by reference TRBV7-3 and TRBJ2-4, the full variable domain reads GAGVSQTPSNKVTEKGKYVELRCDPISGHTALYWYRQSLGQGPEFLIYFQGTGAADDSGLPNDRFFAVRPEGSVSTLKIQRTERGDSAVYLCASNRGFLAKNIQYFGAGTRLSVL.

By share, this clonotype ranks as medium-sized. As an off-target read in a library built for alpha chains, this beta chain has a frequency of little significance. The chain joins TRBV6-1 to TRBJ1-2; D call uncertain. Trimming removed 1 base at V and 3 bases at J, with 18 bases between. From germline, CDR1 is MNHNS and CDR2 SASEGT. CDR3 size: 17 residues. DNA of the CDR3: TGTGCCAGCAGTGAAGTTGTAGGTCCAGGCCCTTACTATGGCTACACCTTC. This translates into CASSEVVGPGPYYGYTF.

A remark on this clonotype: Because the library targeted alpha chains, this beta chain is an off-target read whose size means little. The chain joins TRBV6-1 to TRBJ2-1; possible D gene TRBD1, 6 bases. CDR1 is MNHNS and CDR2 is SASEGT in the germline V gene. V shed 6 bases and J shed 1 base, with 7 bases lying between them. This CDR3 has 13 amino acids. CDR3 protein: CASRDSSYNEQFF. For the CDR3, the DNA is TGTGCCAGCAGGGACAGTTCCTACAATGAGCAGTTCTTC.

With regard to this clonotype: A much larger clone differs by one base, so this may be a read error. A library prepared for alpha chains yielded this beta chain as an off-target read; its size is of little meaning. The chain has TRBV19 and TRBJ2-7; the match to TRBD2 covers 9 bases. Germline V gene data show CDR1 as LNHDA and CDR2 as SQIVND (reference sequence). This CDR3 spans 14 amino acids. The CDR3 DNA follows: TGTACCAGTAGTGAGCTAGCGGGGAACTACGAGCAGTACTTC. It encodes CTSSELAGNYEQYF.

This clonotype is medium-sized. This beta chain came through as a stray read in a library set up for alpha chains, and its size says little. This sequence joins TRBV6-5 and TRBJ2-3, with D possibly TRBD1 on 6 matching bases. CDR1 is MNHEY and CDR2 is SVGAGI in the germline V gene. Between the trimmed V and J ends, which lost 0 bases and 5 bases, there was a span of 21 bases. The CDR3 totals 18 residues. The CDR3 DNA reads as TGTGCCAGCAGTTACTCGATGGCAGGGGCGCAAGAGAAAGATACGCAGTATTTT. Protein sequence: CASSYSMAGAQEKDTQYF.

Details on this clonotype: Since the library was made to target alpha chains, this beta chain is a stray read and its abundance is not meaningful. This chain's CDR3 is CASSSFELNTEAFF. The DNA of the CDR3 is TGTGCCAGCAGTTCGTTTGAATTGAACACTGAAGCTTTCTTT. The rearrangement uses TRBV12-3 or TRBV12-4 and TRBJ1-1, with no clear D. Trimming removed 4 bases from V and 0 bases from J, with 9 bases in between. The CDR3 consists of 14 residues.

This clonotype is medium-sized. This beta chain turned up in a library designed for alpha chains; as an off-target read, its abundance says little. DNA of the CDR3: TGTGCCAGCAGCCAGGTATCTGGAGAGACCCAGTACTTC. Its translation is CASSQVSGETQYF. The chain couples TRBV9 to TRBJ2-5, with unresolved D. The ends were cut back, 4 bases at V and 4 bases at J, with 11 bases in the middle. The CDR3 is made up of 13 amino acids. Germline values: CDR1 SGDLS, CDR2 YYNGEE.

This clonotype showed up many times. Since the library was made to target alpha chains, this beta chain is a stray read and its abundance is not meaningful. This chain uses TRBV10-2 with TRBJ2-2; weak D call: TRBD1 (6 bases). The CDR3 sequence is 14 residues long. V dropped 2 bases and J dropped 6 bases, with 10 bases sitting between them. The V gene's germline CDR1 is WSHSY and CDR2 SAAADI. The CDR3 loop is CASSEIQGAGELFF. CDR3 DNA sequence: TGCGCCAGCAGTGAGATACAGGGAGCCGGGGAGCTGTTTTTT.